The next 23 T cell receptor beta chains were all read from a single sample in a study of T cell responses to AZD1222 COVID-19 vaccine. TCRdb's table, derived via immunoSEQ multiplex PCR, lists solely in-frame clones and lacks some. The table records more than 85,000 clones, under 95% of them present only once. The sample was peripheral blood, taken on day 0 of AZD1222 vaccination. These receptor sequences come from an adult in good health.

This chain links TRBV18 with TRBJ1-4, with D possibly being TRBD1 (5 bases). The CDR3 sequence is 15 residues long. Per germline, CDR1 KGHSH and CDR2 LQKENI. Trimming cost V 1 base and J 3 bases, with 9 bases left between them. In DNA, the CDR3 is TGTGCCAGCTCACCACTTGGGGGATCTAATGAAAAACTGTTTTTT. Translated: CASSPLGGSNEKLFF.

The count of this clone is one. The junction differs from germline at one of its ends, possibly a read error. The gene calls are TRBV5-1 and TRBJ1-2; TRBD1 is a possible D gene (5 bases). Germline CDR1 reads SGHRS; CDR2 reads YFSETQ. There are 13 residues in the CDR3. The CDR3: CASSPGSGYGHTF. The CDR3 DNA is TGCGCCAGCTCCCCAGGGTCCGGCTATGGCCACACCTTC.

The CDR3 sequence: CASSAKSSVTEAFF. Written as DNA, the CDR3 is TGTGCCAGCAGCGCCAAGTCCTCTGTCACTGAAGCTTTCTTT. The rearrangement joins TRBV6-5 to TRBJ1-1; D is undetermined. The CDR3 is 14 residues long. Germline values: CDR1 MNHEY, CDR2 SVGAGI. Trimming took off 6 bases at V and 4 bases at J, with 15 bases between the two ends.

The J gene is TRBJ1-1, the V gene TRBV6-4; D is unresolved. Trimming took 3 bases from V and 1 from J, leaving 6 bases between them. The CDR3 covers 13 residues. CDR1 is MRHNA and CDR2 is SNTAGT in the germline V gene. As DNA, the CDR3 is TGTGCCAGCAGTGAAGGCCAGAACACTGAAGCTTTCTTT. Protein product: CASSEGQNTEAFF.

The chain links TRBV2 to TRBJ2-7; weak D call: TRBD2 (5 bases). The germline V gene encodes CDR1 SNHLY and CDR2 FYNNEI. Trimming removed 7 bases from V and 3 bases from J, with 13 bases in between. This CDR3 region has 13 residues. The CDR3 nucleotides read TGTGCCAGCACCGGGGAGTCGTTCTACGAGCAGTACTTC. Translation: CASTGESFYEQYF.

The CDR3 loop is CASSVESGQPSLGYTEAFF. CDR3 in DNA: TGTGCCAGCAGCGTAGAATCAGGACAGCCCAGCCTTGGGTACACTGAAGCTTTCTTT. The V gene is TRBV9, the J gene TRBJ1-1, with a weak D call TRBD1 (6 bases). V was trimmed by 0 bases and J by 3 bases, leaving 24 bases between them. Germline CDR1 SGDLS, CDR2 YYNGEE. This CDR3 is 19 amino acids long. The full variable domain, completed using reference TRBV9 and TRBJ1-1, is DSGVTQTPKHLITATGQRVTLRCSPRSGDLSVYWYQQSLDQGLQFLIQYYNGEERAKGNILERFSAQQFPDLHSELNLSSLELGDSALYFCASSVESGQPSLGYTEAFFGQGTRLTVV.

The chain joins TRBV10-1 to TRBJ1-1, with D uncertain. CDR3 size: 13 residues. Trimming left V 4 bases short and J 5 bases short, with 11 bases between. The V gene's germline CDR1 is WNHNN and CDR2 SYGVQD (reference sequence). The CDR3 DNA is TGCGCCAGCAGTGGGACTCTTAGGACTGAAGCTTTCTTT. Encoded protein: CASSGTLRTEAFF.

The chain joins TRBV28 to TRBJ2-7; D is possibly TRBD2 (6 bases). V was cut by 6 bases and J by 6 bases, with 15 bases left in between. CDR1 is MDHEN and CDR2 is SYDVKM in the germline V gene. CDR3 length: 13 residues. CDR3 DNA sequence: TGTGCCAGCAGATCGGAGGGCTTGGTCGAGCAGTACTTC. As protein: CASRSEGLVEQYF.

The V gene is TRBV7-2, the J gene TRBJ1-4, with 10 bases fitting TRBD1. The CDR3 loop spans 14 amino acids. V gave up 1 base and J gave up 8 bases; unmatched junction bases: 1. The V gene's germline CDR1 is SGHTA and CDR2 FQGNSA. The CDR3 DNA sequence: TGTGCCAGCAGCTTAGGACAGGGGGCCGAAAAACTGTTTTTT. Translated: CASSLGQGAEKLFF.

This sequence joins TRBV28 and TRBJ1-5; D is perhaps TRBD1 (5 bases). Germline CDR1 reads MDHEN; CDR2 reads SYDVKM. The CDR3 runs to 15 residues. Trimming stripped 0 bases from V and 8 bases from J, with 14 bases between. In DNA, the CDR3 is TGTGCCAGCAGTTTATGGGGGGGGAGTGGTGAGCCCCAGCATTTT. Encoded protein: CASSLWGGSGEPQHF.

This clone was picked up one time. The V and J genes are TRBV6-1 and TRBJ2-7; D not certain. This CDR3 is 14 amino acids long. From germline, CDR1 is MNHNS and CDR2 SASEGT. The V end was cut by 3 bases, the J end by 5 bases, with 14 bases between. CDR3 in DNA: TGTGCCAGCAGTGACCAGGCGAGTTGGAACGAGCAGTACTTC. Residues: CASSDQASWNEQYF.

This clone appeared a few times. CDR3 protein: CASSGGDDTDTQYF. The DNA of the CDR3 is TGTGCCAGCAGTGGGGGGGACGACACAGATACGCAGTATTTT. This rearrangement joins TRBV6-4 to TRBJ2-3, with D tentatively TRBD2 (6 bases). CDR3 size: 14 residues. The germline V gene has CDR1 MRHNA and CDR2 SNTAGT. V was shortened by 4 bases and J by 2 bases, with 10 bases between the two germline ends.

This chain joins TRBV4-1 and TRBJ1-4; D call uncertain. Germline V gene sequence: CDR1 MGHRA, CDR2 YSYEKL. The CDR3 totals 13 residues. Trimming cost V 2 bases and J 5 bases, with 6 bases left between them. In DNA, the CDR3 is TGCGCCAGCAGCCAACCCTGGAATGAAAAACTGTTTTTT. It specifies CASSQPWNEKLFF.

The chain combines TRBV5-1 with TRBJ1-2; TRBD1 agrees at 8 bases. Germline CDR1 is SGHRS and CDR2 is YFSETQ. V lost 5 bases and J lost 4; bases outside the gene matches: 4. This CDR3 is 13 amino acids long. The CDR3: CASRGTGFYGYTF. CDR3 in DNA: TGCGCCAGCAGGGGGACAGGCTTCTATGGCTACACCTTC.

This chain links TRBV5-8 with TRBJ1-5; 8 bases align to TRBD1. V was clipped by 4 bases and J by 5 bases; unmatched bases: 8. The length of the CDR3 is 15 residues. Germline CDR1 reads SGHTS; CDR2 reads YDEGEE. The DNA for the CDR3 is TGTGCCAGCAGCCTCCGGACAGGGCGGCATCAGCCCCAGCATTTT. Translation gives CASSLRTGRHQPQHF. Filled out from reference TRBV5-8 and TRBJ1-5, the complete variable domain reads EAGVTQSPTHLIKTRGQQATLRCSPISGHTSVYWYQQALGLGLQFLLWYDEGEERNRGNFPPRFSGRQFPNYSSELNVNALELEDSALYLCASSLRTGRHQPQHFGDGTRLSIL.

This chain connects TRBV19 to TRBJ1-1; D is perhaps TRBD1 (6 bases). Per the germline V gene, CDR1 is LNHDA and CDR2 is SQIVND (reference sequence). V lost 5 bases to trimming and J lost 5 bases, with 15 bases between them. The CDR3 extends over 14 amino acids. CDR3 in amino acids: CASSDQGRRTEAFF. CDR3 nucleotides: TGTGCCAGTAGTGATCAGGGGCGACGGACTGAAGCTTTCTTT. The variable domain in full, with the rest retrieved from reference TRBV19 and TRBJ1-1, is DGGITQSPKYLFRKEGQNVTLSCEQNLNHDAMYWYRQDPGQGLRLIYYSQIVNDFQKGDIAEGYSVSREKKESFPLTVTSAQKNPTAFYLCASSDQGRRTEAFFGQGTRLTVV.

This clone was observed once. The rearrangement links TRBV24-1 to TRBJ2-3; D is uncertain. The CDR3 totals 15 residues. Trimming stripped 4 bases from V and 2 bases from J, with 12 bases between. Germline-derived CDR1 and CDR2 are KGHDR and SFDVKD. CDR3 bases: TGTGCCACCAGTGACCCAGCGACCCCCACAGATACGCAGTATTTT. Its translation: CATSDPATPTDTQYF.

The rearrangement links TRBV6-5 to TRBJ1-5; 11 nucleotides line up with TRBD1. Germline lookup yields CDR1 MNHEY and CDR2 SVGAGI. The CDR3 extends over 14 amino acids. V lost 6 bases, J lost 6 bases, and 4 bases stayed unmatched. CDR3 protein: CASRRGQGVQPQHF. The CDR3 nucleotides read TGTGCCAGCAGACGGGGACAGGGGGTTCAGCCCCAGCATTTT.

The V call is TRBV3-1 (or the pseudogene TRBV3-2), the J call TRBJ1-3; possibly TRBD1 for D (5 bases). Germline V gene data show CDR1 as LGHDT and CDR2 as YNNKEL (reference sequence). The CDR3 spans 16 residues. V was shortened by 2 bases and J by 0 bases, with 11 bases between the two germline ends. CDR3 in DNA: TGTGCCAGCAGCCAATGGCAGGGAGACTCTGGAAACACCATATATTTT. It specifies CASSQWQGDSGNTIYF.

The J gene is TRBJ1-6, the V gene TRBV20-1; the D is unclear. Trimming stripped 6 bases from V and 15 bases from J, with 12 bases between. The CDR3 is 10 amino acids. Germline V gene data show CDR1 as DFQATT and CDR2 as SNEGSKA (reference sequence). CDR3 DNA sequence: TGCAGTGCCGTACCCGGACTCCTCCACTTT. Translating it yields CSAVPGLLHF.

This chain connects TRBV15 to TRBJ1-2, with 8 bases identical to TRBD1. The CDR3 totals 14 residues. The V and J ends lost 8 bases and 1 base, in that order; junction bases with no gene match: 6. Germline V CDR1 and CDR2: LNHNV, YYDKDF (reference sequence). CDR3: CATGLDRVNYGYTF. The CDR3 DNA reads TGTGCCACCGGATTGGACAGGGTTAACTATGGCTACACCTTC. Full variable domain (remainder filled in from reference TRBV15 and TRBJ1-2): DAMVIQNPRYQVTQFGKPVTLSCSQTLNHNVMYWYQQKSSQAPKLLFHYYDKDFNNEADTPDNFQSRRPNTSFCFLDIRSPGLGDTAMYLCATGLDRVNYGYTFGSGTRLTVV.

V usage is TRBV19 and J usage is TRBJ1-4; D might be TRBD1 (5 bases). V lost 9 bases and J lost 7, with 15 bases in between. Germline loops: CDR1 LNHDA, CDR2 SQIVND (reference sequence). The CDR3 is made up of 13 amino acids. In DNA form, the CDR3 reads TGTGCCAGAAGGGACCGCCGACGTGAAAAACTGTTTTTT. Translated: CARRDRRREKLFF.

The DNA for the CDR3 is TGTCCCGGGGGACACTATGGCTACACCTTC. This translates into CPGGHYGYTF. The chain links TRBV2 to TRBJ1-2; the D gene is possibly TRBD1 (5 bases). Germline CDR1 reads SNHLY; CDR2 reads FYNNEI. The CDR3 is 10 residues long.